A single sample is the source of the 20 T cell receptor beta chains below, sequenced in a study of OX40 agonist ivuxolimab in advanced cancers. Only in-frame clones appear in the TCRdb table, and some are missing; sequencing was by immunoSEQ multiplex PCR. This table has some 40,000 clones, around 90% appearing once. Sample: CD4+ or CD8+ T cells sorted from blood, taken in a trial of the OX40 agonist ivuxolimab. These receptors were obtained from an adult with an advanced solid tumor such as melanoma, head and neck, liver or kidney cancer.

This clone was seen once. The V call is TRBV27, the J call TRBJ2-1, with D uncertain. The V end was cut by 8 bases, the J end by 0 bases, with 8 bases between. The germline V gene has CDR1 MNHEY and CDR2 SMNVEV (reference sequence). This CDR3 spans 13 amino acids. The DNA of the CDR3 is TGTGCCAGCTCCCAGAGCTCCTACAATGAGCAGTTCTTC. Translating gives CASSQSSYNEQFF.

About this clone: At one end the junction does not follow the germline gene, possibly because of a read error. The chain couples TRBV6-6 to TRBJ1-4, with D uncertain. This CDR3 is 11 amino acids long. From germline, CDR1 is MNHNY and CDR2 SVGAGI (reference sequence). The CDR3 coding sequence is TGTGCCGGCAGCACTAATGGAAAACTGTTTTTT. This codes for CAGSTNGKLFF.

The chain employs TRBV29-1 and TRBJ2-7; TRBD2 is a possible D gene (5 bases). V lost 4 bases to trimming and J lost 2 bases, with 12 bases between them. Germline V gives CDR1 SQVTM, CDR2 ANQGSEA. CDR3 size: 13 residues. The CDR3 DNA follows: TGCAGCGTTGGGGCGGGCCCGGCCTACGAGCAGTACTTC. It encodes CSVGAGPAYEQYF.

The chain combines TRBV7-9 with TRBJ2-3, with TRBD2 matching 7 bases. There are 15 residues in the CDR3. Germline-derived CDR1 and CDR2 are SEHNR and FQNEAQ (reference sequence). Unmatched junction bases numbered 9, after V lost 5 bases and J lost 4 bases. The CDR3 protein is CASSPMGGGADTQYF. CDR3 bases: TGTGCCAGCAGCCCGATGGGGGGAGGGGCAGATACGCAGTATTTT.

The chain combines TRBV10-3 with TRBJ1-1; D might be TRBD1 (5 bases). The ends were cut back, 11 bases at V and 2 bases at J, with 12 bases in the middle. Germline V gene data show CDR1 as ENHRY and CDR2 as SYGVKD. CDR3 length: 12 amino acids. The CDR3 is CAPSGGNTEAFF. CDR3 in DNA: TGTGCCCCATCCGGGGGAAACACTGAAGCTTTCTTT.

The CDR3 sequence is CASSHPSGGYTDTQYF. For the CDR3, the DNA is TGTGCCAGCAGCCATCCTAGCGGGGGCTACACAGATACGCAGTATTTT. This chain links TRBV11-1 with TRBJ2-3; TRBD2 matches at 10 bases. The CDR3 spans 16 residues. Germline V lookup: CDR1 SGHAT, CDR2 FQDESV (reference sequence). J gave up 2 bases and V 5 bases, and 7 bases lay outside the gene matches.

This clone was detected once. This chain connects TRBV27 to TRBJ2-5, with 7 nucleotides matching TRBD2. The junction had 8 bases not matched to a gene; V was cut back by 4 bases and J by 3 bases. CDR3 length: 15 amino acids. From germline, CDR1 is MNHEY and CDR2 SMNVEV (reference sequence). The CDR3 coding sequence is TGTGCCAGCAGTTCGGGGGGACTACTAAAAGAGACCCAGTACTTC. Translated: CASSSGGLLKETQYF.

This rearrangement joins TRBV28 to TRBJ1-1, with a possible D match to TRBD1 (5 bases). Germline CDR1 is MDHEN and CDR2 is SYDVKM. Trimming pared 5 bases from V and 0 bases from J, leaving 16 bases between. The CDR3 consists of 16 residues. CDR3 protein: CASSLHLGGMNTEAFF. DNA of the CDR3: TGTGCCAGCAGTCTCCACTTGGGGGGTATGAACACTGAAGCTTTCTTT.

The V and J genes are TRBV19 and TRBJ2-1, with no clear D. Germline loops: CDR1 LNHDA, CDR2 SQIVND (reference sequence). The CDR3 length is 14 residues. V lost 4 bases and J 4 bases, leaving 11 bases between the germline ends. Here the CDR3 reads CASSNGGSYNEQFF. Here the CDR3 DNA reads TGTGCCAGTAGTAATGGTGGGTCTTACAATGAGCAGTTCTTC.

The rearrangement links TRBV28 to TRBJ2-1; TRBD2 matches 11 bases. V lost 5 bases to trimming and J lost 4 bases; unmatched junction nucleotides: 13. Germline CDR1 MDHEN, CDR2 SYDVKM. This CDR3 has 18 residues. The CDR3 reads CASSQLAGERWAYNEQFF. As DNA, the CDR3 is TGTGCCAGCAGTCAACTAGCGGGAGAACGGTGGGCTTACAATGAGCAGTTCTTC.

The table lists this clone with a few counts. This chain uses TRBV19 with TRBJ2-2; D gene ambiguous. In germline, CDR1 is LNHDA, CDR2 SQIVND (reference sequence). The CDR3 covers 14 residues. V gave up 3 bases and J gave up 8 bases, with 13 bases separating them. The CDR3 here is CASSILGSEGELFF. As DNA, the CDR3 is TGTGCCAGTAGTATCCTAGGCAGCGAGGGGGAGCTGTTTTTT. The whole variable domain, filled in from reference TRBV19 and TRBJ2-2, reads DGGITQSPKYLFRKEGQNVTLSCEQNLNHDAMYWYRQDPGQGLRLIYYSQIVNDFQKGDIAEGYSVSREKKESFPLTVTSAQKNPTAFYLCASSILGSEGELFFGEGSRLTVL.

In DNA, the CDR3 is TGCGCCAGCAGCCATGATAGTCGCGGCGGCTACAATGAGCAGTTCTTC. Encoded protein: CASSHDSRGGYNEQFF. V and J are TRBV4-3 and TRBJ2-1; D gene unclear. This CDR3 has 16 residues. Germline lookup yields CDR1 LGHNA and CDR2 YSLEER. V gave up 3 bases and J gave up 3 bases, with 15 bases separating them.

The chain links TRBV28 to TRBJ2-7; 10 bases are shared with TRBD2. Per the germline V gene, CDR1 is MDHEN and CDR2 is SYDVKM. The CDR3 has 15 amino acids. V shed 6 bases and J 4 bases; nucleotides not matched to a gene: 9. CDR3 nucleotides: TGTGCCAGCAGCCCTAGCGGGAGTAAGTGGTACGAGCAGTACTTC. This codes for CASSPSGSKWYEQYF.

This chain uses TRBV19 with TRBJ2-1; D might be TRBD1 (6 bases). CDR3 length equals 15 residues. V was pared by 2 bases and J by 2 bases, with 10 bases between. The V gene's germline CDR1 is LNHDA and CDR2 SQIVND (reference sequence). CDR3 amino acids: CASSILRQAYNEQFF. CDR3 coding DNA: TGTGCCAGTAGTATACTCCGACAGGCCTACAATGAGCAGTTCTTC.

This chain joins TRBV6-6 and TRBJ2-7; perhaps TRBD2 as D (5 bases). Germline-derived CDR1 and CDR2 are MNHNY and SVGAGI (reference sequence). Trimming removed 7 bases at V and 3 bases at J, with 13 bases between. The CDR3 runs to 13 residues. The CDR3 nucleotides read TGTGCCAGCACGGACTCAGGACTCTACGAGCAGTACTTC. It translates to CASTDSGLYEQYF.

The rearrangement links TRBV13 to TRBJ2-5; D is uncertain. Trimming cost V 1 base and J 5 bases, with 14 bases left between them. CDR1 PRHDT and CDR2 FYEKMQ come from the germline V gene (reference sequence). This CDR3 comprises 15 residues. The CDR3 DNA reads as TGTGCCAGCAGCTTAGACCTTACTCCCGGGGAGACCCAGTACTTC. It codes for CASSLDLTPGETQYF.

The rearrangement joins TRBV5-4 to TRBJ2-7; a possible D gene is TRBD2 (7 bases). The CDR3 has 13 amino acids. Trimming cost V 4 bases and J 7 bases, with 15 bases left between them. CDR1 is SGHNT and CDR2 is YYREEE in the germline V gene (reference sequence). The chain's CDR3 is CASSRGAGPEQYF. CDR3 bases: TGTGCCAGCAGCCGGGGGGCAGGGCCAGAGCAGTACTTC. Based on the CDR3 plus reference TRBV5-4 and TRBJ2-7, the full variable domain is ETGVTQSPTHLIKTRGQQVTLRCSSQSGHNTVSWYQQALGQGPQFIFQYYREEENGRGNFPPRFSGLQFPNYSSELNVNALELDDSALYLCASSRGAGPEQYFGPGTRLTVT.

The chain combines TRBV28 with TRBJ1-5, with a weak D call TRBD1 (5 bases). Trimming took 7 bases from V and 6 from J, leaving 10 bases between them. This CDR3 has 12 residues. Germline V gene lookup returns CDR1 MDHEN and CDR2 SYDVKM. The CDR3 DNA reads TGTGCCAGCAAGTCGGGGACTCAGCCCCAGCATTTT. Translation: CASKSGTQPQHF.

Here the CDR3 reads CAIQSPGQDPGETQYF. The CDR3 DNA reads TGCGCCATCCAGTCGCCGGGACAGGACCCGGGAGAGACCCAGTACTTC. V usage is TRBV23-1 and J usage is TRBJ2-5; TRBD1 matches 8 bases. TRBV23-1 is identified as an open reading frame with a role that is uncertain. The J segment lost 4 bases and the V segment lost 10 bases, leaving 17 bases of the junction unmatched. The CDR3 loop spans 16 amino acids.

The chain couples TRBV28 to TRBJ2-2, with D hard to call. The germline V and J ends were trimmed by 8 bases and 0 bases, with 4 bases remaining between them. The CDR3 runs 12 residues. CDR1 and CDR2 from the germline V gene are MDHEN and SYDVKM. CDR3 in DNA: TGTGCCAGCTTATCGAACACCGGGGAGCTGTTTTTT. As protein: CASLSNTGELFF.